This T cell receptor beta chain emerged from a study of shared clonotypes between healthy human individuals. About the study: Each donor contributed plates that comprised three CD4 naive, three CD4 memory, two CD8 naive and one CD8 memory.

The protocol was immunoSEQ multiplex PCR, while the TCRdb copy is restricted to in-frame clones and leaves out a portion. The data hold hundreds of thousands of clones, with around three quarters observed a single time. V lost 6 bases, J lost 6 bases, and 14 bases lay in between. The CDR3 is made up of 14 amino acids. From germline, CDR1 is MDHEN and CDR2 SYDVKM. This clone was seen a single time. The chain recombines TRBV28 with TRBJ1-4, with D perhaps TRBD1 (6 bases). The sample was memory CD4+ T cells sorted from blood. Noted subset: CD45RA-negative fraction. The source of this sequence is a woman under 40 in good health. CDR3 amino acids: CASRIQGEHEKLFF. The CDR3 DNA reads TGTGCCAGCAGGATACAGGGAGAGCATGAAAAACTGTTTTTT.